This entry lists 12 T cell receptor beta chains sequenced from one sample in a study of tumor-infiltrating lymphocytes in primary liver carcinoma. Investigators took RNA and DNA out together from roughly 21-30 mg of unsorted bulk tissue. TCR beta cDNA was prepared out of approximately 500 ng total RNA by means of a constant-region primer. Libraries for TCR beta were built through three nested multiplex PCR rounds, which together made up a slightly modified ARM-PCR procedure. The first two PCR rounds, around 11 cycles each, used TRBV1-TRBV30 forward primers and a C-beta reverse primer. Each CDR3 protein is one row after TCRdb ran MiXCR on the multiplex PCR reads. Of roughly 100,000 distinct CDR3 sequences listed, 55% to 80% are singletons. The sample consisted of liver tumor tissue from sampling region 2. Specified subset: tumor region T2, inferior pole. These receptors were obtained from a woman in her fifties or sixties with primary liver carcinoma and hepatitis B virus infection.

Notes on this clonotype: An end of the junction differs from the germline gene, which may be a read error. The chain joins TRBV11-2 to TRBJ2-1, with 9 bases identical to TRBD1. This CDR3 is 17 amino acids long. Germline V gives CDR1 SGHAT, CDR2 FQNNGV. Written as DNA, the CDR3 is TGTGCCGGCAGCTTACGACCGGGACAGGGATTCTACAGTGAGCAGTTCTTC. This translates into CAGSLRPGQGFYSEQFF.

The chain employs TRBV29-1 and TRBJ1-4; D ambiguous. Germline CDR1 reads SQVTM; CDR2 reads ANQGSEA. V lost 0 bases to trimming and J lost 5 bases, with 16 bases between them. CDR3 length: 16 residues. Here the CDR3 DNA reads TGCAGCGTTGAAGATCGGCACAATCGCCCCAATGAAAAACTGTTTTTT. Translated: CSVEDRHNRPNEKLFF.

Points on this clonotype: Its ends do not fully match the called genes, so a read error is possible. The chain carries TRBV28 and TRBJ2-3; D remains unclear. CDR1 and CDR2 (germline): MDHEN, SYDVKM. CDR3 size: 12 residues. The CDR3 protein is CAGSPWEDTQYF. CDR3 nucleotide sequence: TGTGCCGGCAGTCCATGGGAAGATACGCAGTATTTT.

The table lists this clonotype with a count of one. A junction end diverges from the germline sequence, so it may reflect a read error. This chain connects TRBV28 to TRBJ2-1, with 10 bases fitting TRBD2. The CDR3 loop spans 15 amino acids. The germline CDR1 and CDR2 sequences are MDHEN and SYDVKM. This CDR3 reads CASRGGLAGVGEQLF. The CDR3 coding sequence is TGTGCCAGCAGAGGAGGTCTAGCGGGAGTCGGAGAGCAGCTCTTC.

A word on this clonotype: A read error is possible here, since a much larger clone lies one base away. The V call is TRBV7-9, the J call TRBJ2-7; 8 bases agree with TRBD1. V lost 2 bases, J lost 0 bases, and 6 bases stayed unmatched. Germline values: CDR1 SEHNR, CDR2 FQNEAQ (reference sequence). The CDR3 length is 16 residues. CDR3 region: CASSLPAGGASYEQYF. The DNA for the CDR3 is TGTGCCAGCAGCTTACCGGCAGGGGGCGCCTCCTACGAGCAGTACTTC.

Concerning this clonotype itself: A read error may produce the germline difference seen at one junction end. The rearrangement links TRBV4-2 to TRBJ2-6; possibly TRBD1 or TRBD2 for D (5 bases each). Germline V gives CDR1 LGHNA, CDR2 YNFKEQ. The CDR3 is 18 residues long. CDR3 nucleotide sequence: TGTCCCAGCAGCCAAGATTTGGGGGTTAGCTCTGGGGCCAACGCCCTGACTTTC. Its translation: CPSSQDLGVSSGANALTF.

Points on this clonotype: In this CDR3 the conserved last residue, phenylalanine or tryptophan, is missing, so a read error is likely. The chain recombines TRBV5-6 with TRBJ2-5; TRBD2 matches at 10 bases. Germline V gives CDR1 SGHDT, CDR2 YYEEEE. V was pared by 4 bases and J by 0 bases, with 9 bases of the junction left unmatched. The CDR3 extends over 17 amino acids. In nucleotides, the CDR3 is TGTGCCAGCAGCAGACGAATAACTAGCGGGGACCAAGAGACCCAGTACCTC. Protein: CASSRRITSGDQETQYL.

Regarding this clonotype: A much more abundant neighbour one base away suggests this may be a read error. The CDR3 carries no conserved terminal phenylalanine or tryptophan, so it likely arises from a read error. V and J are TRBV6-2 or TRBV6-3 and TRBJ2-1; TRBD1 or TRBD2 may be the D gene (6 bases each). The CDR3 extends over 14 amino acids. Germline V CDR1 and CDR2: MNHEY, SVGEGT. The V end was cut by 3 bases, the J end by 4 bases, with 10 bases between. CDR3 DNA sequence: TGTGCCAGCAGTTATCGAGGGGGGTACAATGAGCAGTTCTTA. This gives the protein CASSYRGGYNEQFL.

This clonotype was seen a few times. This chain joins TRBV5-1 and TRBJ2-2; D is uncertain. The germline V and J ends were trimmed by 1 base and 3 bases, with 7 bases remaining between them. Germline CDR1 SGHRS, CDR2 YFSETQ. The CDR3 sequence is 14 residues long. The chain's CDR3 is CASSLRVDTGELFF. Written as DNA, the CDR3 is TGCGCCAGCAGCTTGCGCGTCGACACCGGGGAGCTGTTTTTT.

In this sample, this clonotype turned up once. A read error may account for a junction end that differs from germline. The chain uses TRBV7-3 and TRBJ2-1; a weak D match, TRBD2 (6 bases). CDR3 length equals 15 residues. Looked up from germline, CDR1 is SGHTA and CDR2 is FQGTGA. This CDR3 is CASSGGTPSYNEKFF. In DNA, the CDR3 is TGTGCCAGCAGCGGCGGGACGCCCTCCTACAATGAGAAGTTCTTC.

Turning to this clonotype: This clone may be a read error of a much larger clone one base away. This rearrangement joins TRBV5-1 to TRBJ2-1, with 14 bases identical to TRBD2. The V gene's germline CDR1 is SGHRS and CDR2 YFSETQ. The V segment lost 4 bases and the J segment 7 bases; nucleotides outside the gene matches: 7. CDR3 size: 16 residues. This CDR3 reads CASSDRTSGRSNEQFF. DNA of the CDR3: TGCGCCAGCAGCGACAGGACTAGCGGGAGGAGTAATGAGCAGTTCTTC.

The chain joins TRBV28 to TRBJ2-5; D is undetermined. This CDR3 comprises 15 residues. Trimming stripped 3 bases from V and 6 bases from J, with 17 bases between. CDR1 is MDHEN and CDR2 is SYDVKM in the germline V gene. The CDR3 bases are TGTGCCAGCAGTTTCCCCCGTGACCTAATAAAGACCCAGTACTTC. Its translation is CASSFPRDLIKTQYF.